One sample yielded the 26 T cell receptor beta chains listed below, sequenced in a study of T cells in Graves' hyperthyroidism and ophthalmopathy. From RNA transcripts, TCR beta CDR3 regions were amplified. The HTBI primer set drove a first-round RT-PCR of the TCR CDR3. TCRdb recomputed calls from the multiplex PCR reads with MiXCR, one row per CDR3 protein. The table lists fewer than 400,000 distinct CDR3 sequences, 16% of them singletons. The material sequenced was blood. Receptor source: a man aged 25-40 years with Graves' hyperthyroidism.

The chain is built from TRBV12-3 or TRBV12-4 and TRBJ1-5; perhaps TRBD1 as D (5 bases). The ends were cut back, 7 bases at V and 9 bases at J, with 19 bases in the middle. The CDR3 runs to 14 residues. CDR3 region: CASTLGSFGGPQHF. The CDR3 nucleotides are TGTGCCAGCACCCTCGGGAGCTTTGGGGGGCCCCAGCATTTT.

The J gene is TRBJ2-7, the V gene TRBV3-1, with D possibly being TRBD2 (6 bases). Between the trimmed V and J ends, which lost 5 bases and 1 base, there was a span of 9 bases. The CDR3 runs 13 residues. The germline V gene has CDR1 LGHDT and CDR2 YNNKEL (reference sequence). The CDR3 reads CASSWDFSYEQYF. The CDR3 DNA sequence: TGTGCCAGCAGCTGGGACTTTTCCTACGAGCAGTACTTC.

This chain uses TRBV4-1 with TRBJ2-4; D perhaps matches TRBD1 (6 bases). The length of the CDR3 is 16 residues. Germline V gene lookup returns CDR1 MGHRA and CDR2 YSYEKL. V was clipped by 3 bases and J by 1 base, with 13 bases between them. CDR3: CASSHRTGLAKNIQYF. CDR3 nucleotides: TGCGCCAGCAGCCACCGAACAGGGTTGGCCAAAAACATTCAGTACTTC.

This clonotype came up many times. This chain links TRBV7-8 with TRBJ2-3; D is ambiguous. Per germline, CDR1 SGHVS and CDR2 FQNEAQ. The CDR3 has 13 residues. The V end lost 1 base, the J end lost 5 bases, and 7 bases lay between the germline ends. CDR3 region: CASSLEMRDTQYF. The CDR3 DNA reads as TGTGCCAGCAGCTTAGAGATGAGAGATACGCAGTATTTT.

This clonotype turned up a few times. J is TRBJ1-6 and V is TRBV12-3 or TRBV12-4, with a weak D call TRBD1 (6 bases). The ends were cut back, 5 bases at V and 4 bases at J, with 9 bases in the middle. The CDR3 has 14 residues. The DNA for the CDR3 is TGTGCCAGCAGTCCCGGGACATATAATTCACCCCTCCACTTT. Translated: CASSPGTYNSPLHF.

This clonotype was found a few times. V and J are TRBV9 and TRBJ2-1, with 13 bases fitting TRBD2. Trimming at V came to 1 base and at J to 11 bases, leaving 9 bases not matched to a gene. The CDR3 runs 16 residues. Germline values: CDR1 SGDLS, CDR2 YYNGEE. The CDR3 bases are TGTGCCAGCAGCGTATCTGGGACTAGCGGGGCTAATCAGCAGTTCTTC. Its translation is CASSVSGTSGANQQFF.

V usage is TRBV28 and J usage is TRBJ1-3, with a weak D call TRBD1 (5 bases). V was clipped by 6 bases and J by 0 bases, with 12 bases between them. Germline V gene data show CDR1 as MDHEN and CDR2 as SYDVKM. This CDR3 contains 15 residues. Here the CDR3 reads CASRLDGTSGNTIYF. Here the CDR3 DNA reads TGTGCCAGCAGGCTCGACGGGACCTCTGGAAACACCATATATTTT.

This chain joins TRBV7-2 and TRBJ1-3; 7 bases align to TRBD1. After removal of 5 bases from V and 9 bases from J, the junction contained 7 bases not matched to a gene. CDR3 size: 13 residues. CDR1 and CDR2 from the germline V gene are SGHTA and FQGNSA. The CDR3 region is CASSPDRVVTIYF. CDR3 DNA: TGTGCCAGCAGCCCCGACAGGGTCGTCACCATATATTTT.

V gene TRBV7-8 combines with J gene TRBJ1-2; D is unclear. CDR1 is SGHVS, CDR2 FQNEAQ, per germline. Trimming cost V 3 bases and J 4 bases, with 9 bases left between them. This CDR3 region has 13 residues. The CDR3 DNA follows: TGTGCCAGCAGCTTTCCGGGGAGCTATGGCTACACCTTC. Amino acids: CASSFPGSYGYTF.

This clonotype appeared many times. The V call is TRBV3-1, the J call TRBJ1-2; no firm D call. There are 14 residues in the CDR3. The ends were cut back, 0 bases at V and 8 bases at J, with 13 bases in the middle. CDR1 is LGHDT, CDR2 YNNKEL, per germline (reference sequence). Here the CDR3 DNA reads TGTGCCAGCAGCCAAGAGGCAACGAGCCGGGGCTACACCTTC. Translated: CASSQEATSRGYTF.

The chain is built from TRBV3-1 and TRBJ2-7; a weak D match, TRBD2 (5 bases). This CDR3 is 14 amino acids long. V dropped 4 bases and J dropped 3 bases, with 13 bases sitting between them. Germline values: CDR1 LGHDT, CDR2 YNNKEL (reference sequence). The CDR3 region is CASSPPSGDYEQYF. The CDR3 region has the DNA TGTGCCAGCAGCCCTCCTTCCGGGGACTACGAGCAGTACTTC.

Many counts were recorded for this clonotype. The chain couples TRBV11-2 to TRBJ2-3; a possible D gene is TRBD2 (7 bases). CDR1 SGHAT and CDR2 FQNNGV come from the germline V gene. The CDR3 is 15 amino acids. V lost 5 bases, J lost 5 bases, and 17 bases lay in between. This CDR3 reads CASSPVRGGLDTQYF. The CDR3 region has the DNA TGTGCCAGCAGCCCCGTTAGGGGGGGTCTAGATACGCAGTATTTT.

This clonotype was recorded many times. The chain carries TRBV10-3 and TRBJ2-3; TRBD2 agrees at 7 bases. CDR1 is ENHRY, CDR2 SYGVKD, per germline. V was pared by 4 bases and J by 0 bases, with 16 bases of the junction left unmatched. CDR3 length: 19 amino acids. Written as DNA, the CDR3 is TGTGCCATCAGTGTGGAATTAGCGGGTGCGGATCCTAGCACAGATACGCAGTATTTT. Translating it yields CAISVELAGADPSTDTQYF.

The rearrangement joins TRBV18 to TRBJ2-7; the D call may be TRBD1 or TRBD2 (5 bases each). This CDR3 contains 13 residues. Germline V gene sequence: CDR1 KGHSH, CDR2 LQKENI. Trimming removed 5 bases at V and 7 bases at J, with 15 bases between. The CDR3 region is CASSTGPAAEQYF. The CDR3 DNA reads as TGTGCCAGCTCAACGGGGCCCGCGGCAGAGCAGTACTTC.

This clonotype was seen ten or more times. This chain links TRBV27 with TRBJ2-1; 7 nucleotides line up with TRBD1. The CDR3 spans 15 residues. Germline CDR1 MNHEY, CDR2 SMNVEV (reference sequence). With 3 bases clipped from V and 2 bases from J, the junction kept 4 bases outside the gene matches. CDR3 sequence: CASSLTGNTYNEQFF. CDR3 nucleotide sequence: TGTGCCAGCAGTTTGACAGGGAATACCTACAATGAGCAGTTCTTC.

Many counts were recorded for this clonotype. DNA of the CDR3: TGTGCCAGCCGAAATGAGCGGTCTAGCACAGATACGCAGTATTTT. This encodes CASRNERSSTDTQYF. The chain recombines TRBV27 with TRBJ2-3, with D perhaps TRBD2 (5 bases). V dropped 8 bases and J dropped 0 bases, with 15 bases sitting between them. CDR3 length equals 15 residues. Looked up from germline, CDR1 is MNHEY and CDR2 is SMNVEV (reference sequence).

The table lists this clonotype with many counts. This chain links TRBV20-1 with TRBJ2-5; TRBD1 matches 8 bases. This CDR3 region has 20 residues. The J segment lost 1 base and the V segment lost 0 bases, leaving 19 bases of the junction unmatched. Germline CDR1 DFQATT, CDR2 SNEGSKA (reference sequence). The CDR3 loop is CSARDPDRGWDAAPQETQYF. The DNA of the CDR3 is TGCAGTGCTAGAGATCCCGACAGGGGTTGGGACGCCGCTCCCCAAGAGACCCAGTACTTC.

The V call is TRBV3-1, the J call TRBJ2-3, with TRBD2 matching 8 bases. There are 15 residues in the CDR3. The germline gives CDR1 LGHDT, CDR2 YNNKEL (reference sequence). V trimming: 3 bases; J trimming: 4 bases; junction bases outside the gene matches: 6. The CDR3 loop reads CASSQTTSDADTQYF. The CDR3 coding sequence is TGTGCCAGCAGCCAGACGACTAGCGATGCAGATACGCAGTATTTT.

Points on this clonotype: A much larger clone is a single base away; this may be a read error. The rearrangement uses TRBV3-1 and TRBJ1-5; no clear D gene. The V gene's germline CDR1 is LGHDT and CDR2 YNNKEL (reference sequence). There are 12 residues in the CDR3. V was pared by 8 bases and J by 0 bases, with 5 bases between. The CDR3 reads CASGLSNQPQHF. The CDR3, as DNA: TGTGCCAGCGGCCTTAGCAATCAGCCCCAGCATTTT.

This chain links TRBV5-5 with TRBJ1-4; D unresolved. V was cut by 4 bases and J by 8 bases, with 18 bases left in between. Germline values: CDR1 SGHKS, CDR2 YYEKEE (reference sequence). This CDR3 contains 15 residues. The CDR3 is CASSRLGLAKEKLFF. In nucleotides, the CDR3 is TGTGCCAGCAGCAGGTTAGGACTCGCGAAGGAAAAACTGTTTTTT.

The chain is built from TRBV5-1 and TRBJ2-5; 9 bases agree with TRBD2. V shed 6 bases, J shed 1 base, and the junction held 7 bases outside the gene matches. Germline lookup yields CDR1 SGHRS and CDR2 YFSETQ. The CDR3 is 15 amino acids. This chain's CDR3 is CASTAGGAVQETQYF. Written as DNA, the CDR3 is TGCGCCAGCACCGCGGGGGGGGCCGTCCAAGAGACCCAGTACTTC.

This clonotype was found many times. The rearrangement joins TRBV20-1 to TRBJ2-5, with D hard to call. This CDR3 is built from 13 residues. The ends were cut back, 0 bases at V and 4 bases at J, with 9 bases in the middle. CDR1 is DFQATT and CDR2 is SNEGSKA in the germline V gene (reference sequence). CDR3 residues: CSARDLILETQYF. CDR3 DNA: TGCAGTGCTAGAGATCTAATCTTAGAGACCCAGTACTTC.

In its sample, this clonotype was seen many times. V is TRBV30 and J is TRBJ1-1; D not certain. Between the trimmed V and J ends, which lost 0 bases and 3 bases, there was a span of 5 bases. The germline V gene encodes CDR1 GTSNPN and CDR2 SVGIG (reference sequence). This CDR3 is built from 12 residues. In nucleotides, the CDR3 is TGTGCCTGGAGTGTCCGAGACACTGAAGCTTTCTTT. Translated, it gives CAWSVRDTEAFF.

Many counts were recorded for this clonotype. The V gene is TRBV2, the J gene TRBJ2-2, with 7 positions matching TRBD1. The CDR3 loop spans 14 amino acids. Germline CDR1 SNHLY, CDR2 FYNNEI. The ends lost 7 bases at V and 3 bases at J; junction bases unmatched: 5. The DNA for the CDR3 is TGTGCCAGCACGGAACAGGGGCACACCGGGGAGCTGTTTTTT. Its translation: CASTEQGHTGELFF.

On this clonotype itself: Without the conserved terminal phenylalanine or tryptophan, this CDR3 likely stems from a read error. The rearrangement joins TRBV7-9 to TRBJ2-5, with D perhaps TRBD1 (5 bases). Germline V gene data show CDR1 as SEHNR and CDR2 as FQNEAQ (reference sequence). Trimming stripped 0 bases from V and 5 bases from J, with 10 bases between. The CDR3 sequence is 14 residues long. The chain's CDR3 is CASSLAGPWETQYL. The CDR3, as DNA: TGTGCCAGCAGCTTAGCGGGGCCGTGGGAGACCCAGTACCTC.

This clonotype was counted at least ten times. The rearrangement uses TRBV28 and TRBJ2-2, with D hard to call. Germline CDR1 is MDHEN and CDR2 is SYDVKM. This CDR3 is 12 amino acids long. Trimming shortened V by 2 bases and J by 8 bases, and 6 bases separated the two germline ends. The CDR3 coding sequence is TGTGCCAGCAGTTTAAGGCTTGGGGAGCTGTTTTTT. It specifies CASSLRLGELFF.